The TCR beta chain described here comes from a study of T cell therapy after organ transplantation. For the study at large: Patients received up to 6 T cell doses every 2 weeks.

As concerns this clone: Its antigen is as yet unknown.

The repertoire was sequenced with immunoSEQ multiplex PCR; TCRdb's copy has only in-frame clones and lacks some. The repertoire has 17,000 or so clones, over 75% of them found once; the top ten carry around a third. Findings and caveats of the study: Both transferred clonotypes and endogenous ones absent from products apparently reconstituted. Concurrent antirejection and antiviral drugs remain unassessed confounders.

Described time point: 20-29 weeks after completion of therapy. The sequence came from a human patient who had received a solid organ transplant and had CMV disease. Some T cells here may be from the graft donor. The sample here was CD8+ T cells from blood, taken after autologous CMV-specific T cell therapy.

CDR3 protein: CASSLSPGTSAYEQYF. CDR3 nucleotide sequence: TGTGCCAGCAGTCTCAGCCCCGGGACTTCCGCCTACGAGCAGTACTTC. The V call is TRBV27, the J call TRBJ2-7; TRBD2 is a possible D gene (6 bases). CDR3 length equals 16 residues. The germline CDR1 and CDR2 sequences are MNHEY and SMNVEV (reference sequence). V lost 5 bases to trimming and J lost 2 bases, with 19 bases between them.